This T cell receptor beta chain was recorded in a study of chronic HIV infection and antiretroviral therapy. This clonotype has only a few counts. TCRdb reprocessed the 5' RACE reads via MiXCR and lists one record per CDR3 protein. This sample has some 37,000 distinct CDR3 sequences, with roughly 8.8% found just once. The CDR3 is made up of 14 amino acids. Germline assignment: CDR1 MRHNA and CDR2 SNTAGT. The junction had 8 bases not matched to a gene; V was cut back by 6 bases and J by 5 bases. Sequenced input: peripheral blood. The gene calls are TRBV6-4 and TRBJ2-3; TRBD2 matches 7 bases. The sequence was obtained from an adult who had HIV and had not received antiretroviral therapy, or was an uninfected healthy control (not recorded which). In nucleotides, the CDR3 is TGTGCCAGCAGCGAACGGGAGGCGGGAGATACGCAGTATTTT. It specifies CASSEREAGDTQYF.